This T cell receptor (beta chain) originates from a study of blood T cell repertoires in COVID-19 (TCRdb year 2020). Study-level background: Samples covering the acute and convalescent phases of COVID-19 were provided by collaborators in the United States, Italy and Spain. Samples were obtained from the ongoing ImmuneRACE study (first 160 participants) and from some 1,300 subjects provided by 6 global collaborators. Where available, HLA class I and class II types were obtained from metadata supplied by the sample provider rather than from assay-based typing. A freely available public database, intended as a resource for researchers studying the immune response to SARS-CoV-2, is where the repertoires were released. The sample metadata nearly always contained a de-identified subject ID, COVID-19 status, age in years and sex. The dataset comprised deeply sampled blood TCRbeta repertoires from subjects exposed to, actively infected with, or recovered from COVID-19. The material from the prospective study consisted of cDNA or gDNA derived from T cells, B-cell-depleted T cells, or PBMCs.

In the case of this clone: What this receptor recognizes is not known. No quality values exist for individual bases; no much larger clone is one base distant.

Counted from cysteine to phenylalanine, this CDR3 has 16 amino acids. CDR3 DNA only is kept here, 48 bases in frame from base 1. The germline V gene (reference sequence) provides CDR1 MNHEY and CDR2 SMNVEV. Between the V and J ends, shortened by 1 base and 3 bases respectively, the junction contains 13 bases. In the prospective study, participants were roughly 18 to 95 years old, resided in 20 to 30 geographic areas of the United States, and were enrolled through a virtual design. In the prospective study, participants were assigned to cohorts based on the clinical history participants reported in a screening survey and a study questionnaire. For ImmuneRACE Cohort 3, a participant was defined as recovered based on two consecutive negative NP/OP PCR tests, clearance by a healthcare professional, or resolution of symptoms. Each participant in the prospective study had whole blood, serum and a nasopharyngeal or oropharyngeal swab collected by mobile phlebotomists. Additional blood draws and questionnaires over an approximately 2-month period could optionally be provided by prospective study participants. Blood samples from the prospective study were shipped frozen or at room temperature prior to DNA extraction.

The paper's findings and limits, for the study overall: The amount of clinical and demographic metadata varied by source and participant and was provided uncurated.

TCRbeta CDR3 regions were amplified from genomic DNA by means of the immunoSEQ Assay, a bias-controlled multiplex PCR. In the paper's pipeline: Within the assay, amplification of reference gene primers was used to estimate how many nucleated cells each sample contained. To quantify the absolute abundance of each unique TCRbeta CDR3 rearrangement, sequence reads were collapsed and filtered. For each sample, productive Simpson clonality was calculated as the square root of Simpson's diversity index across productive rearrangements. Entries here come from immuneACCESS through TCRdb and include only in-frame sequences with V and J called. Some clones fail to appear in such tables; in the studies checked, an unresolved V gene covers under half of the shortfall, and the cause of the remainder is unknown. That table gives V, J and clone size, and the DNA gave D and trimming. For this sample there are 200,000 to 250,000 clones; 82% appear just once. 3% to 4% of the sample belongs to the ten largest clones.

This sequence uses TRBV27 and TRBJ1-5; a tentative D call is TRBD1 (5 bases match). The receptor's source is a woman aged 55-69 years who had recovered from COVID-19. The sequencing sample was made of PBMCs or T cells enriched from blood (not recorded which). The CDR3: CASSLWGEWVNQPQHF. Read as DNA, the sequence is TGTGCCAGCAGTTTATGGGGGGAGTGGGTCAATCAGCCCCAGCATTTT.